This T cell receptor (beta chain) was obtained from a study of T cell changes during pregnancy in multiple sclerosis. Assay used: immunoSEQ multiplex PCR; TCRdb lists only in-frame clones, some missing. The profile shows more than 80,000 clones, about 90% of them singletons. The specimen comprised peripheral blood, sampled after pregnancy. The sequence was collected from a female donor with multiple sclerosis, enrolled in a pregnancy study.

Here the CDR3 reads CAWSVGGNGNTIYF. In nucleotides, the CDR3 is TGTGCCTGGAGTGTGGGAGGGAATGGAAACACCATATATTTT. The chain has TRBV30 and TRBJ1-3; D not resolved. The CDR3 runs 14 residues. The germline CDR1 and CDR2 sequences are GTSNPN and SVGIG (reference sequence). Trimming left V 0 bases short and J 3 bases short, with 9 bases between.